This is a list of T cell receptor beta chains from one sample in a study of OX40 agonist ivuxolimab in advanced cancers. Clones were sequenced by immunoSEQ multiplex PCR, and TCRdb holds only the in-frame ones, with some missing. Of about 44,000 clones in the sample, 65% to 85% were seen once. This material consisted of CD4+ or CD8+ T cells sorted from blood, taken in a trial of the OX40 agonist ivuxolimab. Every receptor here comes from an adult with an advanced solid tumor such as melanoma, head and neck, liver or kidney cancer. CDR3s include the opening cysteine and the closing phenylalanine or tryptophan. The D gene is left open where the match is weak. Some rows have no size entry. The others give once, few or many, or a class for an expanded clone.

D | J | V | size | CDR3 | DNA
TRBD1 | TRBJ1-1 | TRBV4-1 | NA | CASSHRDSKNTEAFF | TGCGCCAGCAGCCATAGGGACAGCAAGAACACTGAAGCTTTCTTT
NA | TRBJ2-1 | TRBV28 | NA | CATNRGSYNEQFF | TGTGCCACGAATCGGGGCTCCTACAATGAGCAGTTCTTC
TRBD1 | TRBJ1-4 | TRBV2 | once | CASRAGQGGTNEKLFF | TGTGCCAGCAGGGCAGGACAGGGCGGAACTAATGAAAAACTGTTTTTT
NA | TRBJ2-1 | TRBV4-1 | NA | CASSQDLRQGGDEQFF | TGCGCCAGCAGCCAGGATCTAAGACAGGGAGGGGATGAGCAGTTCTTC
NA | TRBJ1-1 | TRBV4-3 | NA | CASSQDPGTEAFF | TGCGCCAGCAGCCAAGATCCCGGCACTGAAGCTTTCTTT
NA | TRBJ1-2 | TRBV4-3 | NA | CASSRGAGYGYTF | TGCGCCAGCAGCCGCGGGGCGGGCTATGGCTACACCTTC
NA | TRBJ1-3 | TRBV30 | once | CACDSSWSSGNTIYF | TGCGCCTGTGACAGCAGCTGGAGCTCTGGAAACACCATATATTTT
NA | TRBJ2-1 | TRBV28 | NA | CASSLPGKEQFF | TGTGCCAGCAGTTTACCAGGAAAGGAGCAGTTCTTC
NA | TRBJ1-5 | TRBV5-6 | NA | CASSLSGEVYQPQHF | TGTGCCAGCAGCTTGTCAGGGGAGGTCTATCAGCCCCAGCATTTT
TRBD2 | TRBJ2-1 | TRBV5-1 | NA | CASSLTVLEREGTGEQFF | TGCGCCAGCAGCTTGACGGTCTTAGAGCGGGAGGGCACAGGTGAGCAGTTCTTC
NA | TRBJ1-1 | TRBV6-5 | NA | CASTSMGGAVTEAFF | TGTGCCAGCACCTCCATGGGGGGTGCGGTCACTGAAGCTTTCTTT
TRBD2 | TRBJ2-7 | TRBV18 | NA | CASSPGGSSYEQYF | TGTGCCAGCTCACCGGGCGGGAGCTCCTACGAGCAGTACTTC
TRBD1 | TRBJ1-2 | TRBV6-4 | NA | CASRAGQGSGYTF | TGTGCCAGCAGGGCCGGACAGGGCAGCGGCTACACCTTC
TRBD1 | TRBJ2-5 | TRBV7-9 | NA | CASGGTGLETQYF | TGTGCCAGCGGGGGGACAGGGCTCGAGACCCAGTACTTC
NA | TRBJ1-4 | TRBV2 | NA | CASSEAQGADEKLFF | TGTGCCAGCAGTGAAGCGCAAGGGGCGGACGAAAAACTGTTTTTT
NA | TRBJ1-2 | TRBV2 | NA | CASSEDRGSDGYTF | TGTGCCAGCAGTGAAGATAGGGGGTCCGATGGCTACACCTTC
TRBD2 | TRBJ2-3 | TRBV10-3 | once | CAISATSAQADTQYF | TGTGCCATCAGTGCGACTAGCGCTCAGGCAGATACGCAGTATTTT
NA | TRBJ2-2 | TRBV6-6 | NA | CASSSNTGELFF | TGTGCCAGCAGTAGTAACACCGGGGAGCTGTTTTTT
NA | TRBJ2-7 | TRBV11-2 | NA | CASSLDYGREPYEQYF | TGTGCCAGCAGCTTAGATTACGGCAGGGAGCCCTACGAGCAGTACTTC
NA | TRBJ2-7 | TRBV7-2 | NA | CASSRLSYSYEQYF | TGTGCCAGCAGCCGATTGAGCTACAGCTACGAGCAGTACTTC
TRBD1 | TRBJ2-1 | TRBV5-1 | few | CASSLGDRYNEQFF | TGCGCCAGCAGCTTGGGGGACAGATACAATGAGCAGTTCTTC
TRBD1 | TRBJ1-1 | TRBV30 | few | CAWSGQGSFF | TGTGCCTGGAGCGGACAGGGATCTTTCTTT
NA | TRBJ1-1 | TRBV30 | NA | CAWSVGTWVAEAFF | TGTGCCTGGAGTGTCGGCACTTGGGTCGCTGAAGCTTTCTTT
NA | TRBJ2-1 | TRBV29-1 | once | CSTRESSYNEQFF | TGCAGCACCAGGGAGAGCTCCTACAATGAGCAGTTCTTC
NA | TRBJ2-5 | TRBV12-5 | few | CASGLVRGLPGEEETQYF | TGTGCTAGTGGTTTGGTACGCGGATTGCCAGGGGAAGAAGAGACCCAGTACTTC
TRBD2 | TRBJ2-3 | TRBV6-4 | NA | CASSDSALAGRVGDTQYF | TGTGCCAGCAGTGACTCTGCCCTAGCGGGAAGAGTAGGAGATACGCAGTATTTT
NA | TRBJ1-3 | TRBV11-2 | NA | CASSLLAGASGNTIYF | TGTGCCAGCAGCTTGTTGGCCGGGGCCTCTGGAAACACCATATATTTT
NA | TRBJ2-5 | TRBV15 | NA | CATSRGGWETQYF | TGTGCCACCAGCAGAGGGGGTTGGGAGACCCAGTACTTC
NA | TRBJ2-5 | TRBV7-8 | NA | CASSRAGKQETQYF | TGTGCCAGCAGTAGGGCAGGGAAACAAGAGACCCAGTACTTC
NA | TRBJ2-2 | TRBV6-1 | NA | CASSEVSRVPGELFF | TGTGCCAGCAGTGAAGTATCCAGGGTACCCGGGGAGCTGTTTTTT
NA | TRBJ2-5 | TRBV21-1 | NA | CASSKREREGRETQYF | TGTGCCAGCAGCAAAAGGGAGCGGGAGGGCCGAGAGACCCAGTACTTC
TRBD1 | TRBJ1-2 | TRBV18 | once | CASSRGTDAIGYTF | TGTGCCAGCTCACGCGGGACAGATGCTATTGGCTACACCTTC
TRBD1 | TRBJ1-2 | TRBV7-9 | NA | CASSLAGTAYGYTF | TGTGCCAGCAGCTTAGCGGGGACAGCCTATGGCTACACCTTC
NA | TRBJ1-1 | TRBV5-4 | few | CASSPDRKNTEAFF | TGTGCCAGCAGCCCGGACAGAAAGAACACTGAAGCTTTCTTT
TRBD2 | TRBJ2-7 | TRBV5-5 | NA | CASSRGGGSASEQYF | TGTGCCAGCAGCCGGGGGGGAGGCTCTGCATCGGAGCAGTACTTC
NA | TRBJ2-5 | TRBV6-1 | NA | CASSEGTPWETQYF | TGTGCCAGCAGTGAAGGGACCCCATGGGAGACCCAGTACTTC
TRBD2 | TRBJ2-1 | TRBV6-6 | NA | CASSLLAGEKNEQFF | TGTGCCAGCAGTTTACTAGCGGGAGAGAAAAATGAGCAGTTCTTC
TRBD1 | TRBJ1-1 | TRBV6-6 | NA | CASSPSIRGQNTEAFF | TGTGCCAGCAGCCCCTCTATCAGGGGGCAAAACACTGAAGCTTTCTTT
NA | TRBJ1-1 | TRBV5-5 | NA | CASWRQSDTEAFF | TGTGCCAGCTGGCGACAGTCGGACACTGAAGCTTTCTTT
NA | TRBJ2-1 | TRBV6-5 | NA | CASSLGPYNEQFF | TGTGCCAGCAGTCTCGGCCCCTACAATGAGCAGTTCTTC
TRBD1 | TRBJ2-2 | TRBV27 | once | CASSSGQGKATNTGELFF | TGTGCCAGCAGTTCGGGACAGGGGAAGGCCACGAACACCGGGGAGCTGTTTTTT
TRBD2 | TRBJ2-5 | TRBV28 | NA | CASSFGGRGQETQYF | TGTGCCAGCAGTTTTGGCGGGAGGGGACAAGAGACCCAGTACTTC
NA | TRBJ2-5 | TRBV7-6 | NA | CASSFPRAQETQYF | TGTGCCAGCAGCTTCCCCAGGGCCCAAGAGACCCAGTACTTC
NA | TRBJ2-1 | TRBV4-1 | NA | CASRKDTGRNEQFF | TGCGCCAGCAGAAAAGATACCGGGCGGAATGAGCAGTTCTTC
NA | TRBJ1-1 | TRBV19 | NA | CASNRQLNTEAFF | TGTGCCAGTAATCGGCAGCTTAACACTGAAGCTTTCTTT
TRBD2 | TRBJ2-1 | TRBV9 | NA | CASGREGLASEQFF | TGTGCCAGCGGAAGGGAGGGACTAGCGTCTGAGCAGTTCTTC
NA | TRBJ1-5 | TRBV5-5 | NA | CASSLVGQISNQPQHF | TGTGCCAGCAGCTTGGTGGGCCAGATTAGCAATCAGCCCCAGCATTTT
TRBD1 | TRBJ1-5 | TRBV30 | NA | CAWSGADRVRQPQHF | TGTGCCTGGAGCGGGGCGGACAGGGTCCGTCAGCCCCAGCATTTT
TRBD1 | TRBJ2-5 | TRBV9 | NA | CASSLGTGGRETQYF | TGTGCCAGCAGCTTGGGGACAGGGGGCAGGGAGACCCAGTACTTC
NA | TRBJ1-2 | TRBV30 | medium-sized | CAWSPTGNYGYTF | TGTGCCTGGAGTCCGACAGGAAACTATGGCTACACCTTC
NA | TRBJ2-1 | TRBV7-2 | NA | CASSLMGTGGEQFF | TGTGCCAGCAGCTTAATGGGTACAGGCGGTGAGCAGTTCTTC
TRBD2 | TRBJ2-5 | TRBV5-1 | NA | CASSSGLAGIETQYF | TGCGCCAGCAGCTCGGGACTAGCGGGAATAGAGACCCAGTACTTC
NA | TRBJ1-1 | TRBV21-1 | NA | CASIDPTGTYTEAFF | TGTGCCAGCATCGATCCCACAGGGACCTACACTGAAGCTTTCTTT
NA | TRBJ2-7 | TRBV11-2 | NA | CASSFHRAYEQYF | TGTGCCAGCAGCTTTCACAGGGCCTACGAGCAGTACTTC
NA | TRBJ1-4 | TRBV10-2 | NA | CASSESGVGGGEKLFF | TGCGCCAGCAGTGAGTCCGGGGTTGGGGGCGGCGAAAAACTGTTTTTT